This T cell receptor (beta chain) was retrieved from a study of CD8+CD57+ T cells in acquired aplastic anemia. Whole-study context: CD4+ and CD8+ cells, once sorted, gave DNA averaging about 3.4 ug. Healthy CD8+ samples averaged approximately 11 million reads.

Between the trimmed V and J ends, which lost 4 bases and 2 bases, there was a span of 9 bases. Germline assignment: CDR1 SNHLY and CDR2 FYNNEI. The CDR3 length is 13 residues. Genomic DNA constituted the template upon which TCR beta VDJ and CDR3 profiling was performed. TCRdb re-derived calls from the reads in MiXCR, one entry per CDR3 protein. In the table there are about 160,000 distinct CDR3 sequences, roughly 48% of which are singletons. This clonotype was seen ten or more times. This receptor was taken from a human donor in good health. This chain links TRBV2 with TRBJ2-7, with D perhaps TRBD1 (6 bases). Material for sequencing was sorted CD4+, CD8+, or CD8+CD57+ T cells (not recorded which) from PBMCs. The CDR3 DNA is TGTGCCAGCAGTGCCACAGGGACCTACGAGCAGTACTTC. Protein: CASSATGTYEQYF.